The 24 T cell receptor beta chains listed next were all sequenced from one sample in a study of early T cells in non-severe SARS-CoV-2 infection. TCRdb recomputed calls from the 5' RACE reads with MiXCR, one row per CDR3 protein. The sample carries approximately 58,000 distinct CDR3 sequences, roughly 6.8% recorded once. Sequencing was carried out using whole blood. These TCRs come from an adult who was a healthcare worker with PCR-confirmed SARS-CoV-2 infection or an uninfected control (not recorded which).

There are many counts of this clonotype. V is TRBV7-9 and J is TRBJ2-7; tentatively, D is TRBD1 (5 bases). Germline values: CDR1 SEHNR, CDR2 FQNEAQ (reference sequence). Trimming cost V 5 bases and J 4 bases, with 15 bases left between them. The CDR3 is made up of 14 amino acids. The CDR3 reads CASSQGQTLYEQYF. Written as DNA, the CDR3 is TGTGCCAGCAGCCAAGGACAAACCCTATACGAGCAGTACTTC. Using reference TRBV7-9 and TRBJ2-7 for the parts outside the CDR3, the full variable domain is DTGVSQNPRHKITKRGQNVTFRCDPISEHNRLYWYRQTLGQGPEFLTYFQNEAQLEKSRLLSDRFSAERPKGSFSTLEIQRTEQGDSAMYLCASSQGQTLYEQYFGPGTRLTVT.

In this sample, this clonotype turned up many times. DNA for the CDR3: TGTGCCAGCAGTGGGGACGGGAATCAGCCCCAGCATTTT. It is translated as CASSGDGNQPQHF. The chain joins TRBV6-1 to TRBJ1-5; D is perhaps TRBD1 (5 bases). Per the germline V gene, CDR1 is MNHNS and CDR2 is SASEGT. The V end was cut by 4 bases, the J end by 4 bases, with 8 bases between. The CDR3 contains 13 residues.

The sample holds many counts of this clonotype. V usage is TRBV6-1 and J usage is TRBJ1-2, with D perhaps matching TRBD1 (5 bases). The CDR3 extends over 17 amino acids. Germline V lookup: CDR1 MNHNS, CDR2 SASEGT. Trimming shortened V by 2 bases and J by 0 bases, and 16 bases separated the two germline ends. The CDR3 DNA sequence: TGTGCCAGCAGTGAAAGAGAGGGGAGGCGGTCTAACTATGGCTACACCTTC. Protein sequence: CASSEREGRRSNYGYTF.

This chain joins TRBV6-1 and TRBJ2-1; D is possibly TRBD1 (5 bases). The V gene's germline CDR1 is MNHNS and CDR2 SASEGT. Trimming removed 6 bases at V and 0 bases at J, with 12 bases between. CDR3 length: 15 amino acids. CDR3 sequence reads: CASSSSGASYNEQFF. CDR3 DNA sequence: TGTGCCAGCAGCAGCTCTGGGGCCTCCTACAATGAGCAGTTCTTC.

This clonotype has ten or more counts. The chain carries TRBV6-6 and TRBJ1-1; no definite D call. The V gene's germline CDR1 is MNHNY and CDR2 SVGAGI (reference sequence). Between the trimmed V and J ends, which lost 7 bases and 0 bases, there was a span of 12 bases. This CDR3 has 14 residues. The CDR3 here is CASILAPLNTEAFF. The DNA for the CDR3 is TGTGCCAGCATACTGGCCCCACTGAACACTGAAGCTTTCTTT.

Regarding this clonotype: Possible read error: a much larger clone is one base away. The CDR3 is CSARYQSSCNEQFF. The CDR3 coding sequence is TGCAGTGCTAGATACCAGAGCTCCTGCAATGAGCAGTTCTTC. The J gene is TRBJ2-1, the V gene TRBV20-1; D remains ambiguous. The CDR3 runs to 14 residues. Germline lookup yields CDR1 DFQATT and CDR2 SNEGSKA (reference sequence).

This sequence joins TRBV5-1 and TRBJ1-1; D uncertain. The germline CDR1 and CDR2 sequences are SGHRS and YFSETQ. The CDR3 covers 15 residues. Trimming left V 4 bases short and J 0 bases short, with 13 bases between. The chain's CDR3 is CASSPAQALNTEAFF. The CDR3 coding sequence is TGCGCCAGCAGCCCCGCTCAGGCCCTGAACACTGAAGCTTTCTTT.

The chain has TRBV7-9 and TRBJ1-1; weak D call: TRBD1 (6 bases). Trimming left V 5 bases short and J 5 bases short, with 12 bases between. Per the germline V gene, CDR1 is SEHNR and CDR2 is FQNEAQ (reference sequence). CDR3 length: 13 residues. The CDR3 loop reads CASSAQGSTEAFF. CDR3 nucleotides: TGTGCCAGCAGCGCGCAGGGGTCGACTGAAGCTTTCTTT. The complete variable domain, with remaining parts taken from reference TRBV7-9 and TRBJ1-1, reads DTGVSQNPRHKITKRGQNVTFRCDPISEHNRLYWYRQTLGQGPEFLTYFQNEAQLEKSRLLSDRFSAERPKGSFSTLEIQRTEQGDSAMYLCASSAQGSTEAFFGQGTRLTVV.

This clonotype occurred a few times. The chain employs TRBV7-9 and TRBJ1-5, with D possibly TRBD1 on 5 matching bases. Trimming stripped 5 bases from V and 3 bases from J, with 11 bases between. The CDR3 is 14 amino acids. Germline V gives CDR1 SEHNR, CDR2 FQNEAQ (reference sequence). DNA for the CDR3: TGTGCCAGCAGCCCCGACAGCTACAATCAGCCCCAGCATTTT. Translation: CASSPDSYNQPQHF.

This clonotype occurred many times. The chain has TRBV6-1 and TRBJ2-7; 7 nucleotides match TRBD1. The length of the CDR3 is 16 residues. Trimming removed 5 bases from V and 2 bases from J; junction bases left unmatched: 12. Germline V gene lookup returns CDR1 MNHNS and CDR2 SASEGT. The CDR3 DNA reads TGTGCCAGCAGTCTAAGCCCGCAGGGGGTCACCTACGAGCAGTACTTC. Translation: CASSLSPQGVTYEQYF.

This clonotype was recorded many times. The V call is TRBV11-3, the J call TRBJ2-2; perhaps TRBD1 as D (6 bases). Germline CDR1 reads SGHNT; CDR2 reads YENEEA. V gave up 4 bases and J gave up 4 bases, with 10 bases separating them. The CDR3 runs 14 residues. The CDR3 nucleotides are TGTGCCAGCAGCTCGGACAGTGGCACCGGGGAGCTGTTTTTT. Its translation is CASSSDSGTGELFF.

There are many counts of this clonotype. The rearrangement links TRBV25-1 to TRBJ1-5, with 8 bases identical to TRBD1. Germline V gene data show CDR1 as MGHDK and CDR2 as SYGVNS. V lost 5 bases, J lost 4 bases, and 7 bases stayed unmatched. The CDR3 is made up of 15 amino acids. The CDR3, as DNA: TGTGCCAGCAGTCCGACGGGACAGGCGAATCAGCCCCAGCATTTT. It codes for CASSPTGQANQPQHF.

This clonotype has more than one count but fewer than ten. The genes are TRBV12-5 and TRBJ2-2, with unresolved D. The CDR3 has 14 amino acids. Trimming removed 3 bases from V and 4 bases from J, with 9 bases in between. The germline V gene encodes CDR1 LGHNT and CDR2 FRNRAP. CDR3 nucleotides: TGTGCTAGTGGTTTCCTTTCGGGCACCGGGGAGCTGTTTTTT. As protein: CASGFLSGTGELFF.

The J gene is TRBJ2-7, the V gene TRBV30; D is ambiguous. Trimming pared 0 bases from V and 4 bases from J, leaving 10 bases between. Germline lookup yields CDR1 GTSNPN and CDR2 SVGIG (reference sequence). The CDR3 covers 13 residues. The chain's CDR3 is CAWSVQEMYEQYF. The CDR3 DNA reads as TGTGCCTGGAGTGTACAAGAAATGTACGAGCAGTACTTC.

This clonotype was found many times. The rearrangement links TRBV7-9 to TRBJ1-1, with D uncertain. Germline CDR1 reads SEHNR; CDR2 reads FQNEAQ (reference sequence). The CDR3 is 15 amino acids. Trimming left V 5 bases short and J 4 bases short, with 17 bases between. CDR3 DNA: TGTGCCAGCAGCGCACCCCGATTCAGCGGCACTGAAGCTTTCTTT. Translated: CASSAPRFSGTEAFF. The variable domain in full, completed from reference TRBV7-9 and TRBJ1-1, reads DTGVSQNPRHKITKRGQNVTFRCDPISEHNRLYWYRQTLGQGPEFLTYFQNEAQLEKSRLLSDRFSAERPKGSFSTLEIQRTEQGDSAMYLCASSAPRFSGTEAFFGQGTRLTVV.

This clonotype was seen at least ten times. The V call is TRBV5-6, the J call TRBJ1-5; 7 positions match TRBD1. Per germline, CDR1 SGHDT and CDR2 YYEEEE. The CDR3 contains 14 residues. J was trimmed by 4 bases and V by 2 bases; bases with no gene match: 3. CDR3 region: CASSLGGRNQPQHF. The CDR3, as DNA: TGTGCCAGCAGCTTAGGGGGCCGGAATCAGCCCCAGCATTTT.

This clonotype was counted ten times or more. The gene calls are TRBV5-4 and TRBJ2-3; 13 bases match TRBD2. This CDR3 has 17 amino acids. V lost 4 bases and J lost 0; bases outside the gene matches: 5. The germline V gene has CDR1 SGHNT and CDR2 YYREEE (reference sequence). The CDR3 bases are TGTGCCAGCAGCGCGGGACTAGCGGGGACTAGCACAGATACGCAGTATTTT. This encodes CASSAGLAGTSTDTQYF. The variable domain in full, with the rest retrieved from reference TRBV5-4 and TRBJ2-3, is ETGVTQSPTHLIKTRGQQVTLRCSSQSGHNTVSWYQQALGQGPQFIFQYYREEENGRGNFPPRFSGLQFPNYSSELNVNALELDDSALYLCASSAGLAGTSTDTQYFGPGTRLTVL.

There are many counts of this clonotype. The V and J genes are TRBV12-5 and TRBJ2-7; TRBD1 matches 7 bases. This CDR3 is built from 14 residues. After removal of 5 bases from V and 0 bases from J, the junction contained 4 bases not matched to a gene. CDR1 and CDR2 (germline): LGHNT, FRNRAP. CDR3 residues: CASGPRQGSYEQYF. The CDR3 region has the DNA TGTGCTAGTGGTCCCCGACAGGGCTCCTACGAGCAGTACTTC.

In this sample, this clonotype turned up many times. This sequence joins TRBV11-3 and TRBJ2-5; D possibly corresponds to TRBD2 (5 bases). This CDR3 is 14 amino acids long. Trimming stripped 4 bases from V and 5 bases from J, with 14 bases between. CDR1 and CDR2 from the germline V gene are SGHNT and YENEEA. CDR3 protein: CASSYWTGWETQYF. CDR3 DNA sequence: TGTGCCAGCAGCTACTGGACGGGATGGGAGACCCAGTACTTC.

V gene TRBV7-9 combines with J gene TRBJ1-5, with TRBD1 matching over 9 bases. Germline loops: CDR1 SEHNR, CDR2 FQNEAQ (reference sequence). J lost 5 bases, V lost 5 bases, and 7 bases had no gene match. The CDR3 is 15 residues long. The CDR3 DNA is TGTGCCAGCAGCCTGGGGACAGGGAGGGATCAGCCCCAGCATTTT. It specifies CASSLGTGRDQPQHF.

This chain joins TRBV6-2 or TRBV6-3 and TRBJ1-4; 9 nucleotides line up with TRBD1. With V trimmed by 6 bases and J by 7 bases, 15 bases remained unmatched. This CDR3 region has 17 residues. Looked up from germline, CDR1 is MNHEY and CDR2 is SVGEGT. This chain's CDR3 is CASSSRDRELAGEKLFF. Written as DNA, the CDR3 is TGTGCCAGCAGCAGCCGGGACAGGGAATTGGCAGGTGAAAAACTGTTTTTT.

About this clonotype itself: Just one base apart from a much larger clone, this may be a read error. The chain employs TRBV20-1 and TRBJ2-5; no reliable D call. CDR1 is DFQATT, CDR2 SNEGSKA, per germline (reference sequence). The ends were cut back, 6 bases at V and 2 bases at J, with 13 bases in the middle. This CDR3 has 13 amino acids. Here the CDR3 DNA reads TGCAGTGCCCTAAAACAGTTTCAAGAGACCCAGTACTTC. Protein: CSALKQFQETQYF.

The sample holds a few counts of this clonotype. J is TRBJ1-5 and V is TRBV6-1; D unclear. The CDR3 consists of 14 residues. Germline CDR1 and CDR2: MNHNS and SASEGT. The V end was cut by 0 bases, the J end by 4 bases, with 7 bases between. CDR3 sequence (DNA): TGTGCCAGCAGTGAAGCGGGCCTAAATCAGCCCCAGCATTTT. Protein sequence: CASSEAGLNQPQHF.

This clonotype showed up many times. The genes are TRBV3-1 and TRBJ1-5, with no clear D. The CDR3 has 14 residues. Germline CDR1 LGHDT, CDR2 YNNKEL (reference sequence). Trimming shortened V by 4 bases and J by 7 bases, and 14 bases separated the two germline ends. The CDR3 region has the DNA TGTGCCAGCAGCCGTGGAAACAGAGACCAGCCCCAGCATTTT. It codes for CASSRGNRDQPQHF. The full variable domain, with the rest looked up from reference TRBV3-1 and TRBJ1-5, is DTAVSQTPKYLVTQMGNDKSIKCEQNLGHDTMYWYKQDSKKFLKIMFSYNNKELIINETVPNRFSPKSPDKAHLNLHINSLELGDSAVYFCASSRGNRDQPQHFGDGTRLSIL.